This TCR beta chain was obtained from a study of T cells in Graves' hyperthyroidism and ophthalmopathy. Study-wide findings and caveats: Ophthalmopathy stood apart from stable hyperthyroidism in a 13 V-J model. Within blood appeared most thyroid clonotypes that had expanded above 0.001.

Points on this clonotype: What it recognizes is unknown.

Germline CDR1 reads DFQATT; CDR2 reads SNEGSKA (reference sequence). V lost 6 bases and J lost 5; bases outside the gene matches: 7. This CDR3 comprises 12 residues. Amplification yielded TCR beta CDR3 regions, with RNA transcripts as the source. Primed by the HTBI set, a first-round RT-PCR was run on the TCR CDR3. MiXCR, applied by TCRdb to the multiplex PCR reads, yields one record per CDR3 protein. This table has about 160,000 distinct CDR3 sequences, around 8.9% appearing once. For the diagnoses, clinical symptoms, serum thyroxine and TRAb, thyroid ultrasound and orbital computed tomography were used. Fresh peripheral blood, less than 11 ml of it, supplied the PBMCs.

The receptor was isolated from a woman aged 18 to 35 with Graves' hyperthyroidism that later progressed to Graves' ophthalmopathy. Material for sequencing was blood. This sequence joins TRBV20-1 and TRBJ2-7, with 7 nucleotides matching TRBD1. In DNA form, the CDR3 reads TGCAGTGCGAGCGACAGGGCGGACGAGCAGTACTTC. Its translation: CSASDRADEQYF.